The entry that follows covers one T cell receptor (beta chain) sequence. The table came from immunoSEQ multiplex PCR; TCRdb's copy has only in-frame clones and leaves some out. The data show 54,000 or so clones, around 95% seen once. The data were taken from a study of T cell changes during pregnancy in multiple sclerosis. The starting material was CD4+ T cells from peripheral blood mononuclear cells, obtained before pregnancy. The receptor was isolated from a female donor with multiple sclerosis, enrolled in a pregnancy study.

CDR3 region: CASSFSPAGATNEKLFF. The CDR3 bases are TGCGCCAGCAGCTTCTCCCCGGCGGGGGCGACTAATGAAAAACTGTTTTTT. This sequence joins TRBV5-1 and TRBJ1-4; D might be TRBD1 (6 bases). The CDR3 runs to 17 residues. Trimming shortened V by 2 bases and J by 2 bases, and 16 bases separated the two germline ends. Germline CDR1 is SGHRS and CDR2 is YFSETQ.